The entry below gives a single TCR beta chain sequence along with its context. With random hexamers, reverse transcription was performed on about 0.5 to 1 ug of RNA. TCRdb re-analysed the immunoSEQ multiplex PCR reads in MiXCR, keeping a single row per CDR3 protein. The sample includes under 200,000 distinct CDR3 sequences, 80% to 95% of them seen just once. The CDR3 consists of 13 residues. Trimming removed 4 bases from V and 11 bases from J, with 14 bases in between. Germline V gene data show CDR1 as MNHEY and CDR2 as SVGAGI. These data originate in a study of CD8 T cells in Susac syndrome. Negative isolation yielded the CD8+ and CD4+ T cells, while FACS enriched the TEMRA cells.

The sample consisted of CD4+ T cells from PBMCs. The sequence was obtained from a human donor in good health. This chain connects TRBV6-5 to TRBJ2-2; TRBD2 might be the D (7 bases). CDR3 region: CASSLGRGFELFF. CDR3 DNA: TGTGCCAGCAGTTTAGGGAGGGGGTTTGAGCTGTTTTTT.